The sequence of this TCR beta chain was determined in a study of memory CD4+ T cells and cytomegalovirus serostatus. The overall study: This sample comes from healthy Belgian adults, 9 CMV seropositive, approximately 22 seronegative.

Source study methods: Out-of-frame sequences were removed, leaving 2 million to 2.5 million distinct TCRbeta sequences. Sequencing was performed with immunoSEQ multiplex PCR; in TCRdb, only in-frame clones are kept and a portion is missing. That table gives V, J and clone size, and the DNA gave D and trimming. Counted here are 41,000 or so clones, around 79% occurring once; the ten biggest clones make up approximately 0.8%. Study outcomes and limitations: Of roughly 180 reported CMV TCRbeta sequences, 55 to 80 were found in memory CD4+ repertoires. Suggested: most of the CMV-linked TCR signature lies in CD4+ memory cells.

Of note for this clone: Its target is unknown.

Trimming removed 7 bases from V and 6 bases from J, with 9 bases in between. This CDR3 region has 12 residues. Germline V gene lookup returns CDR1 LGHNT and CDR2 FRNRAP. Single viable CD3+CD4+CD8-CD45RO+ cells were sorted as the memory CD4+ T cells. V usage is TRBV12-5 and J usage is TRBJ2-2; D not certain. The material sequenced was memory CD4+ T cells from blood. The receptor's source is an adult in good health and CMV-seronegative. As DNA, the CDR3 is TGTGCTAGTGCTGGGGTCGCCGGGGAGCTGTTTTTT. This encodes CASAGVAGELFF.